This T cell receptor beta chain was sequenced for a study of blood T cells in healthy people across ages. A second about 6 to 11 cycle PCR used barcoded and J-beta primers. TCRdb itself ran the 5' RACE reads through MiXCR, one entry per CDR3 protein. This table holds over 750,000 distinct CDR3 sequences, 20% to 25% found once. These same records also appear under a second study, on T cells of mothers and their children.

Sequencing was carried out using blood. The sequence came from a boy younger than 18 in good health.

CDR3 in amino acids: CSAGGGANEQFF. The CDR3 bases are TGCAGTGCTGGCGGGGGGGCCAATGAGCAGTTCTTC. The chain carries TRBV20-1 and TRBJ2-1; 9 bases line up with TRBD2. The CDR3 is 12 residues long. CDR1 DFQATT and CDR2 SNEGSKA come from the germline V gene (reference sequence). V lost 5 bases and J lost 6; bases outside the gene matches: 2.